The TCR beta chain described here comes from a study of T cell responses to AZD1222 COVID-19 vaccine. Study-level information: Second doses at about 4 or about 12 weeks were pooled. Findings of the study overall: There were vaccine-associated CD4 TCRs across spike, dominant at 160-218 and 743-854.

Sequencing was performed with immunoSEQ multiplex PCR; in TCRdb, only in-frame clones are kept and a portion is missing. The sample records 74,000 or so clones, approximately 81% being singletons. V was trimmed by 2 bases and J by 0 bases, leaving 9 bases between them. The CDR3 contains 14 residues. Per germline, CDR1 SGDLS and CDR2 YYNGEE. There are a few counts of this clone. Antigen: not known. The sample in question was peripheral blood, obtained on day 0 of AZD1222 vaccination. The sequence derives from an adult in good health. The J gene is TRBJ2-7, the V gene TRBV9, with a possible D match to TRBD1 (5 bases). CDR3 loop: CASSVDSYSYEQYF. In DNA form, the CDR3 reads TGTGCCAGCAGCGTCGACAGTTACTCCTACGAGCAGTACTTC. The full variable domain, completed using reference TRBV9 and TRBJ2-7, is DSGVTQTPKHLITATGQRVTLRCSPRSGDLSVYWYQQSLDQGLQFLIQYYNGEERAKGNILERFSAQQFPDLHSELNLSSLELGDSALYFCASSVDSYSYEQYFGPGTRLTVT.